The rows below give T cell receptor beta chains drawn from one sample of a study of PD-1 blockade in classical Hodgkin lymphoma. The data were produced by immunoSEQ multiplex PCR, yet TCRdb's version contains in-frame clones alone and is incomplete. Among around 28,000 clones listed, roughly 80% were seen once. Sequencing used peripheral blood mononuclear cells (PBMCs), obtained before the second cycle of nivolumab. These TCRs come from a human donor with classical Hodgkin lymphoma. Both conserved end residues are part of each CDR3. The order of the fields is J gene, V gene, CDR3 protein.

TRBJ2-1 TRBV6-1 CASRTSGAGEQFF
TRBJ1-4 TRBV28 CATLVVGTNEKLFF
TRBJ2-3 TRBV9 CASSVEVLAGGLTDTQYF
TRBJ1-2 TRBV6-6 CASSPGNYGYTF
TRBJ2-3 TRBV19 CASKKGTDTQYF
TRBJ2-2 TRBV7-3 CASSLNTGELFF
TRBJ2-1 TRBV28 CASSEAGTRSWTSSYNEQFF
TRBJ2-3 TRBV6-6 CASRDPGLRTDTQYF
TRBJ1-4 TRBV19 CASSIRQHNEKLFF
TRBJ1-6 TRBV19 CASSINGNSPLHF
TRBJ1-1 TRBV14 CASSLAWNTEAFF
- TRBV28 CASSQTGPYEQYF
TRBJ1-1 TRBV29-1 CSVVEDRGLMNTEAFF
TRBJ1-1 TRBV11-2 CASSFKATEAFF
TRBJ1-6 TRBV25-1 CASSDLVQGGSPLHF
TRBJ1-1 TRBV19 CASSIVRGRTEAFF
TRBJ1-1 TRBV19 CASSREGRTEAFF
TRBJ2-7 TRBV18 CASSPFPSVGQGGSYEQYF
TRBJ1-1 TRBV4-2 CASSQGQGFEAFF
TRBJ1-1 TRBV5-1 CASSFDPPGQANTEAFF
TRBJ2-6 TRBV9 CASSPLAGSSGANVLTF
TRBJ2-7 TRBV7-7 CASSPGTSGNYEQYF
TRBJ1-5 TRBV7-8 CASSFQEHNQPQHF
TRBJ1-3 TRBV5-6 CASSLGTISGNTIYF
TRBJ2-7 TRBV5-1 CASSLAGTVSYEQYF
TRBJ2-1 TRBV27 CASSILTSGRRGAYNEQFF
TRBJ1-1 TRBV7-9 CASMQHDEAFF
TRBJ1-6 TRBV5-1 CASSLDRESPLHF
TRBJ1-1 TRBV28 CASSLKGAHTEAFF
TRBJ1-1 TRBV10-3 CAISPRQGANTEAFF
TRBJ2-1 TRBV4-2 CASSQEGIGTSGWNEQFF
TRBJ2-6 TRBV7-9 CASSRWTGGGGANVLTF
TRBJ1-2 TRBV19 CASSTGPDVGYTF
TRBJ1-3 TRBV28 CASSEQGSSGNTIYF
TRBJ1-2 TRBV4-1 CASSPPDRTNYGYTF
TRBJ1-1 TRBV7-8 CASSDSMNTEAFF
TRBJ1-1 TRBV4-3 CASSPNPGNTEAFF
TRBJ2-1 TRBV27 CASSNTDRVGNEQFF
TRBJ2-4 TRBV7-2 CASSRTSGRTKNIQYF
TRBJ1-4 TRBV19 CASKGVFRKNEKLFF
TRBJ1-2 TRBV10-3 CAISEWGHTNYGYTF
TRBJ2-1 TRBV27 CASSRRLAGSYNEQFF
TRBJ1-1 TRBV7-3 CASSLRMNTEAFF
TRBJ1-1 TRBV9 CASNQGGLGTEAFF
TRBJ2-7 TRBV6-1 CASRLSASKSGEQYF
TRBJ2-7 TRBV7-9 CASSLDGGSPAISEQYF
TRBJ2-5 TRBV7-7 CASSFGQAEETQYF
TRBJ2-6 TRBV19 CASSMGAGANVLTF
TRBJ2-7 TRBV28 CASSFVDRGYEQYF
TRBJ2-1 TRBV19 CASMGPADVGNEQFF
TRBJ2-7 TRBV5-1 CASSLGQGAYEQYF
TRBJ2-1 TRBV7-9 CASSFLSGRVNEQFF
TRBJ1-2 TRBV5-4 CASSLEIGPYTF
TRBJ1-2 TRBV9 CASSVAGSYTF
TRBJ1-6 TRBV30 CAWSVNSPLHF
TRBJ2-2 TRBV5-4 CASSSGGRVTGELFF
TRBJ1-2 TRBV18 CASSPPDVRGNYGYTF